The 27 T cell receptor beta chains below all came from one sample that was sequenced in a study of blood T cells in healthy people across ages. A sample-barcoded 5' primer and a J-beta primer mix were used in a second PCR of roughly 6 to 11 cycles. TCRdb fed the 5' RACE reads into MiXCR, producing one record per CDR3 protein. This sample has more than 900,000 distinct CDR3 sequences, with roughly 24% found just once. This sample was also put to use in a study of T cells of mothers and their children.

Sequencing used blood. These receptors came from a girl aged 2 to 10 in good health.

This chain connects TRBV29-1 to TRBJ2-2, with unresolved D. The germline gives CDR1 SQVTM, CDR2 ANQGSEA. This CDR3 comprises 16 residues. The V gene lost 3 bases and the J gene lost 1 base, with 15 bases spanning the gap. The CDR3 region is CSVDGSRQKNTGELFF. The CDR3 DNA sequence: TGCAGCGTTGATGGGTCTCGGCAGAAGAACACCGGGGAGCTGTTTTTT.

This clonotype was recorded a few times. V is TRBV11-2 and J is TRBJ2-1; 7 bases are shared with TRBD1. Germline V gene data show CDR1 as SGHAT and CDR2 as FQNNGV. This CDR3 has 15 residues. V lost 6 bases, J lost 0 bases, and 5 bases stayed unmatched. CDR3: CASSSEGASYNEQFF. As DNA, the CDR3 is TGTGCCAGCAGTAGCGAGGGGGCCTCCTACAATGAGCAGTTCTTC.

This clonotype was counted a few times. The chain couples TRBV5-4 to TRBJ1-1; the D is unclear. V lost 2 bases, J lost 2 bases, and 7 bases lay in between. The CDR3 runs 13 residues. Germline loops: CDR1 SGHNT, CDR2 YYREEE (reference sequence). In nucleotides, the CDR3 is TGTGCCAGCAGCTTTGGGGATAACACTGAAGCTTTCTTT. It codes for CASSFGDNTEAFF.

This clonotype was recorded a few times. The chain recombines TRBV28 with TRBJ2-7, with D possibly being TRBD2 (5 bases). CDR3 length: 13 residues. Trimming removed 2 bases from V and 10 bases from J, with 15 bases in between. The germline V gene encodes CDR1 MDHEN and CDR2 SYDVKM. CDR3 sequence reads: CASSLGRGILQYF. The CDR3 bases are TGTGCCAGCAGTTTAGGTCGGGGTATACTACAGTACTTC.

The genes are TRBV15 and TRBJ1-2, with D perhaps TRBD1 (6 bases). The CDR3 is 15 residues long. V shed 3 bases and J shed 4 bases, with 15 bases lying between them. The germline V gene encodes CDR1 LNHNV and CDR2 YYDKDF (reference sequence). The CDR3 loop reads CATSRDSAKPYGYTF. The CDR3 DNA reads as TGTGCCACCAGCAGGGACAGCGCCAAGCCCTATGGCTACACCTTC.

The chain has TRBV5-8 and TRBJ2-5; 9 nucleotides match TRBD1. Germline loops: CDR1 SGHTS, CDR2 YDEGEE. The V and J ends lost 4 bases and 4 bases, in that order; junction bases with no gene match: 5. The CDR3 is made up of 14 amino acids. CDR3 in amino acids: CASSKGQGRETQYF. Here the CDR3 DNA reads TGTGCCAGCAGCAAGGGACAGGGACGAGAGACCCAGTACTTC.

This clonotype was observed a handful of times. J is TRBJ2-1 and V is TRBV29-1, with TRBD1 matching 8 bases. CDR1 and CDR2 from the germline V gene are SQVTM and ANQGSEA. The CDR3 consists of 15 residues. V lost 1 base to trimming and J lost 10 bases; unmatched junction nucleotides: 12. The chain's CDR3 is CSVEVLQGEAWEQFF. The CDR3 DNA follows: TGCAGCGTTGAAGTATTACAGGGGGAGGCTTGGGAGCAGTTCTTC.

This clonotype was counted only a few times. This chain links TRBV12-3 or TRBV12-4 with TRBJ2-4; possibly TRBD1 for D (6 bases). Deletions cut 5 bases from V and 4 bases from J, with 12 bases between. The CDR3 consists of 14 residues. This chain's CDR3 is CASSTYQGKNIQYF. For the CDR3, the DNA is TGTGCCAGCAGTACCTACCAGGGGAAAAACATTCAGTACTTC.

Written as DNA, the CDR3 is TGTGCCAGCAGCTCCGGGACAAAATACAATGAGCAGTTCTTC. Protein sequence: CASSSGTKYNEQFF. The V call is TRBV7-6, the J call TRBJ2-1; D is possibly TRBD1 (6 bases). Looked up from germline, CDR1 is SGHVS and CDR2 is FNYEAQ. V was trimmed by 4 bases and J by 4 bases, leaving 11 bases between them. The CDR3 is 14 residues long.

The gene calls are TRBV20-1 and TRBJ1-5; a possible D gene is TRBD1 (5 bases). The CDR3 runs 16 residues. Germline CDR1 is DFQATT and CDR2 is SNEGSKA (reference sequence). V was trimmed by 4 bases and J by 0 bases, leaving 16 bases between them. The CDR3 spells CSATRGLGYSNQPQHF. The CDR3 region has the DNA TGCAGTGCTACAAGGGGCTTGGGATATAGCAATCAGCCCCAGCATTTT.

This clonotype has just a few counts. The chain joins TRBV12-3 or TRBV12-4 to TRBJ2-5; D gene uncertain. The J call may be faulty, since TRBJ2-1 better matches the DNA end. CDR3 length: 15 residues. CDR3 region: CASSSFSGAYNEQFF. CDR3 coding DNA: TGTGCCAGCAGTTCCTTTTCGGGTGCCTACAATGAGCAGTTCTTC.

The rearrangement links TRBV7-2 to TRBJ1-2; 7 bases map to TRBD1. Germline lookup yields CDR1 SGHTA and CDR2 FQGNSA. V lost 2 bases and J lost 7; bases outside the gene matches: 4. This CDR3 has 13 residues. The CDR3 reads CASSLLGGAGYTF. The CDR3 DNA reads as TGTGCCAGCAGCTTATTAGGGGGCGCTGGCTACACCTTC.

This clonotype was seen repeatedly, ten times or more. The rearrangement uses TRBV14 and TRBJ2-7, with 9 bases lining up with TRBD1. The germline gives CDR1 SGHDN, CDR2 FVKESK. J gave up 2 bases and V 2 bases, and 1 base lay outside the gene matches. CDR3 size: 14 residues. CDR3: CASSQTGGPYEQYF. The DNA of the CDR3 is TGTGCCAGCAGCCAAACAGGGGGCCCCTACGAGCAGTACTTC.

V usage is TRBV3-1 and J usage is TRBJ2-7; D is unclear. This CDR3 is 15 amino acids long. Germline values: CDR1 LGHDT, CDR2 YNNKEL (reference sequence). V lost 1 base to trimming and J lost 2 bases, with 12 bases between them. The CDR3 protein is CASSQVSRPPYEQYF. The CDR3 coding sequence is TGTGCCAGCAGCCAAGTAAGCCGCCCCCCCTACGAGCAGTACTTC.

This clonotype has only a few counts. The CDR3 region is CATSNSREDEQFF. DNA of the CDR3: TGTGCCACCAGCAACTCGCGGGAAGATGAGCAGTTCTTC. The chain uses TRBV15 and TRBJ2-1; D is possibly TRBD2 (6 bases). Germline V gene sequence: CDR1 LNHNV, CDR2 YYDKDF (reference sequence). CDR3 length equals 13 residues. Trimming cost V 4 bases and J 8 bases, with 12 bases left between them.

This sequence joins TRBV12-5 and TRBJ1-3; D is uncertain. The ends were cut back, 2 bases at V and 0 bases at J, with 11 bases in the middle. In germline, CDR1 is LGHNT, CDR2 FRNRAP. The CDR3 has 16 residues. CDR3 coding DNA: TGTGCTAGTGGTTTGTCCCAGGTGAACTCTGGAAACACCATATATTTT. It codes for CASGLSQVNSGNTIYF. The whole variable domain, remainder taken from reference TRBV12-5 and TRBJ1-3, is DARVTQTPRHKVTEMGQEVTMRCQPILGHNTVFWYRQTMMQGLELLAYFRNRAPLDDSGMPKDRFSAEMPDATLATLKIQPSEPRDSAVYFCASGLSQVNSGNTIYFGEGSWLTVV.

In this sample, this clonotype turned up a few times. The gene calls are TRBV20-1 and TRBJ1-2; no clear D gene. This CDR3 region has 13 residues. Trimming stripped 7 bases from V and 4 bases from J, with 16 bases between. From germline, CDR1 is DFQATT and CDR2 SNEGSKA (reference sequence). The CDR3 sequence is CSVIAGGSYGYTF. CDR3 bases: TGCAGTGTAATCGCGGGCGGTTCCTATGGCTACACCTTC.

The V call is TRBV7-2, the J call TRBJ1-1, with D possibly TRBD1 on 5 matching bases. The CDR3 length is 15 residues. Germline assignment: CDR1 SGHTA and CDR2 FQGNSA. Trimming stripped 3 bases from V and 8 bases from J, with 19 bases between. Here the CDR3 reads CASSFWGGNLPEAFF. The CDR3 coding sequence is TGTGCCAGCAGCTTCTGGGGCGGAAATTTACCCGAAGCTTTCTTT.

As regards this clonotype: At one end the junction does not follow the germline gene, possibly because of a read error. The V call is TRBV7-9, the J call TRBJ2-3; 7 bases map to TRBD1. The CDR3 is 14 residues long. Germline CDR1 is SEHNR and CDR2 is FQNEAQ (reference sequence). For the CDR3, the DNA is TGTGGCAGCTCCTACAGGGGCGGCACAGATACGCAGTATTTT. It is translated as CGSSYRGGTDTQYF.

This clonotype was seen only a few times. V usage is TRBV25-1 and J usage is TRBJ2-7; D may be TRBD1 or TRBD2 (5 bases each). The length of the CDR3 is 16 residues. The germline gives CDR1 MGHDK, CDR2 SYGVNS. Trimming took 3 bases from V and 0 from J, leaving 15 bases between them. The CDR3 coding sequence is TGTGCCAGCAGTGAGGAGTTTCTGGGGGACTCCTACGAGCAGTACTTC. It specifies CASSEEFLGDSYEQYF.

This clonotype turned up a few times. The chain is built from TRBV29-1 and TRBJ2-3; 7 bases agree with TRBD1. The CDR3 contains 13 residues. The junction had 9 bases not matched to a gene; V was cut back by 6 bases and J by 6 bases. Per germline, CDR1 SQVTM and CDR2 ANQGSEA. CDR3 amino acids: CSVRQGIVDTQYF. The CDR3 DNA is TGCAGCGTCAGACAGGGTATTGTCGATACGCAGTATTTT.

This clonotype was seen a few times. CDR3 sequence (DNA): TGCAGTGCCCCCCCGACAGGGTCCTACGAGCAGTACTTC. Translated, it gives CSAPPTGSYEQYF. V gene TRBV20-1 combines with J gene TRBJ2-7, with 7 bases lining up with TRBD1. The CDR3 consists of 13 residues. V dropped 6 bases and J dropped 1; count of bases not matched to a gene: 6. Germline CDR1 is DFQATT and CDR2 is SNEGSKA (reference sequence).

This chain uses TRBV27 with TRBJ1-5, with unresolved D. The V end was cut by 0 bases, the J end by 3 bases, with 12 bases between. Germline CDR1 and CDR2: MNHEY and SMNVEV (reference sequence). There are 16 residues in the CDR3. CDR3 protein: CASSLSYAAFNQPQHF. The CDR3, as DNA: TGTGCCAGCAGTTTATCGTACGCTGCATTCAATCAGCCCCAGCATTTT.

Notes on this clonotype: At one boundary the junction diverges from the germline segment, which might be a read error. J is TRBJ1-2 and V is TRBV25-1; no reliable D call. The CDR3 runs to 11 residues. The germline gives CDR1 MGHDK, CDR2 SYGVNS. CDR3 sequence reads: CACSDRGGYTF. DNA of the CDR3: TGTGCCTGCAGTGACCGGGGTGGCTACACCTTC.

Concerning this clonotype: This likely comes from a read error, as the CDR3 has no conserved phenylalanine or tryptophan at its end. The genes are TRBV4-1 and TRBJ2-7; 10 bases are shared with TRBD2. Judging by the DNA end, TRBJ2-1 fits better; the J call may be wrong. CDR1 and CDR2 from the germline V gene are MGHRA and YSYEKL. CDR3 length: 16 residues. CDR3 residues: CASSQDPTSGVNEQFI. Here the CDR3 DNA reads TGCGCCAGCAGCCAGGATCCTACTAGCGGGGTCAATGAGCAGTTCATC.

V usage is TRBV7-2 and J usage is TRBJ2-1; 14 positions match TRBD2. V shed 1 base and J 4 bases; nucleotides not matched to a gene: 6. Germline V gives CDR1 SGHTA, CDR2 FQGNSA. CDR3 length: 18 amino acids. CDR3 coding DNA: TGTGCCAGCAGCTTAGTGGGGACTAGCGGGGGTCCGTACAATGAGCAGTTCTTC. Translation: CASSLVGTSGGPYNEQFF.

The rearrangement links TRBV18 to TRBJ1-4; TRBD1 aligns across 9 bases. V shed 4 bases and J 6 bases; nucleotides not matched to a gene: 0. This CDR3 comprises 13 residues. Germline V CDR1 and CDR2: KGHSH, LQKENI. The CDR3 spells CASSRTGDEKLFF. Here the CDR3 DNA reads TGTGCCAGCTCACGGACAGGGGATGAAAAACTGTTTTTT.